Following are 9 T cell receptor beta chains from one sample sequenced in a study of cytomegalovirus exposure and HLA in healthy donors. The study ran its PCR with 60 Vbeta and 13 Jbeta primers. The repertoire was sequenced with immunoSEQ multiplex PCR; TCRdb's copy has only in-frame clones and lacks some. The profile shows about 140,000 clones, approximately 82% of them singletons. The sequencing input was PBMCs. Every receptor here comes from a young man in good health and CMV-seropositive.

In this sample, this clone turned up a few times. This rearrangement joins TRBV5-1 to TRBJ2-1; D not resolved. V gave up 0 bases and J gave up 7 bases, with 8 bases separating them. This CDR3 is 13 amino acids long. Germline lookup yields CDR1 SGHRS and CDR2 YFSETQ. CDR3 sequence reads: CASSLAPLNEQFF. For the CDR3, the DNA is TGCGCCAGCAGCTTGGCCCCCCTTAATGAGCAGTTCTTC.

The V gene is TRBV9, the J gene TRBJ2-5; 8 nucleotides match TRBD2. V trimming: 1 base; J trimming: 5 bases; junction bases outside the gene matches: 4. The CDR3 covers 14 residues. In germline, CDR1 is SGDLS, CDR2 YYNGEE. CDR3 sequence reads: CASSVYGGGETQYF. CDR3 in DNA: TGTGCCAGCAGCGTATACGGGGGGGGTGAGACCCAGTACTTC.

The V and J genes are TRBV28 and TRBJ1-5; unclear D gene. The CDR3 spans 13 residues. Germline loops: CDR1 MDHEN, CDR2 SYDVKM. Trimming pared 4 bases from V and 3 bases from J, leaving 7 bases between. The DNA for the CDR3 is TGTGCCAGCAGTTCAGGTTACAATCAGCCCCAGCATTTT. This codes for CASSSGYNQPQHF. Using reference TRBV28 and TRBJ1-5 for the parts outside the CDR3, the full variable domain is DVKVTQSSRYLVKRTGEKVFLECVQDMDHENMFWYRQDPGLGLRLIYFSYDVKMKEKGDIPEGYSVSREKKERFSLILESASTNQTSMYLCASSSGYNQPQHFGDGTRLSIL.

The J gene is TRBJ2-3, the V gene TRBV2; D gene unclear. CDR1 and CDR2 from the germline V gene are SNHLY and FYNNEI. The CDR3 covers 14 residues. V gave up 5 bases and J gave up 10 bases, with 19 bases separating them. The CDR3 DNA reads TGTGCCAGCAGTTCGTTGGCCCCCACCATTCCGCAGTATTTT. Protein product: CASSSLAPTIPQYF. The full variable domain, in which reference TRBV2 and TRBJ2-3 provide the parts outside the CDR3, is EPEVTQTPSHQVTQMGQEVILRCVPISNHLYFYWYRQILGQKVEFLVSFYNNEISEKSEIFDDQFSVERPDGSNFTLKIRSTKLEDSAMYFCASSSLAPTIPQYFGPGTRLTVL.

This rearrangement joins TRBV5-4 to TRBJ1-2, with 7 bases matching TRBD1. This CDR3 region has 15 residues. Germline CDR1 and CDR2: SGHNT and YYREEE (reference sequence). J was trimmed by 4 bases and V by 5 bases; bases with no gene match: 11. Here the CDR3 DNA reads TGTGCCAGCAGGATGGGACAGCCGGGTGGCTATGGCTACACCTTC. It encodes CASRMGQPGGYGYTF.

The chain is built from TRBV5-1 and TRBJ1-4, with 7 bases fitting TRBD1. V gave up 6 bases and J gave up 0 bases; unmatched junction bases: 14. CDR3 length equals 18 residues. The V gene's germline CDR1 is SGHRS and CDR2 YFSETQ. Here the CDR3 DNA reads TGCGCCAGCACCCTATCCGGGACAGCTAAAGCAACTAATGAAAAACTGTTTTTT. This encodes CASTLSGTAKATNEKLFF. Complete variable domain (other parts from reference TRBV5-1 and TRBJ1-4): KAGVTQTPRYLIKTRGQQVTLSCSPISGHRSVSWYQQTPGQGLQFLFEYFSETQRNKGNFPGRFSGRQFSNSRSEMNVSTLELGDSALYLCASTLSGTAKATNEKLFFGSGTQLSVL.

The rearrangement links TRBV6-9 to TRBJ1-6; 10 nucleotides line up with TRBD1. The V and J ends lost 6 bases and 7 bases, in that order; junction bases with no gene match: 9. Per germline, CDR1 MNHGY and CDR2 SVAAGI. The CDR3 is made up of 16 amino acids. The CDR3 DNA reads TGTGCCAGCAGCCCCATAGACAGGGGGCAAAATTCACCCCTCCACTTT. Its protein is CASSPIDRGQNSPLHF.

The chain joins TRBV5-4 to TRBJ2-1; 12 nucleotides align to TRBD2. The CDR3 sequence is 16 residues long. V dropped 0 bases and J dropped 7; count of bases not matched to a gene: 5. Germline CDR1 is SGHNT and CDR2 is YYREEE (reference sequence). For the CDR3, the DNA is TGTGCCAGCAGCTTGGGACTAGCGGGGGTGTGGAATGAGCAGTTCTTC. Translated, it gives CASSLGLAGVWNEQFF.

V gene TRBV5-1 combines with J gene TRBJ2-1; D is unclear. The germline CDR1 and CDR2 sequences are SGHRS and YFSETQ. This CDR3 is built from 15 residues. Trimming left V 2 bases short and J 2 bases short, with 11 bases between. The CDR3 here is CASSFRGETYNEQFF. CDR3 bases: TGCGCCAGCAGCTTCCGCGGAGAAACCTACAATGAGCAGTTCTTC.